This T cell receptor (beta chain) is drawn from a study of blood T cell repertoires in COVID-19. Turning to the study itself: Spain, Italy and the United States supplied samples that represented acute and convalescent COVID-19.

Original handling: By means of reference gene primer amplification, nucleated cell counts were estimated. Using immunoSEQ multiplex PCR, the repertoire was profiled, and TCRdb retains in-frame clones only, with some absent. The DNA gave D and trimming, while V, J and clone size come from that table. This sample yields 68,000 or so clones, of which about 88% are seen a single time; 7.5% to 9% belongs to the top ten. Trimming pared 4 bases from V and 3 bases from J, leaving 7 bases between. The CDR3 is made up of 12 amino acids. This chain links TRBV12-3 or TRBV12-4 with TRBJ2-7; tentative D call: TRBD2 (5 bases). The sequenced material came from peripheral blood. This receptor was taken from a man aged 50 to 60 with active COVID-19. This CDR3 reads CASSSDFYEQYF. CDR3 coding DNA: TGTGCCAGCAGTTCGGACTTCTACGAGCAGTACTTC.